What follows describes a single T cell receptor beta chain. There is no known antigen for this receptor. No much larger clone is present one base from it, and per-base qualities are unavailable. TCRbeta CDR3 regions were amplified from genomic DNA by means of the immunoSEQ Assay, a bias-controlled multiplex PCR. For the original study's pipeline: Nucleated cell counts per sample were estimated from amplification of reference gene primers within the assay. To quantify the absolute abundance of each unique TCRbeta CDR3 rearrangement, sequence reads were collapsed and filtered. Productive Simpson clonality was computed per sample as the square root of Simpson's diversity index over productive rearrangements. TCRdb retrieved this table from immuneACCESS and kept in-frame rearrangements only. Not all clones are present; in checked studies, unresolved V genes account for under half, and no reason is known for the remainder. V, J and clone size are those of that table, while D and trimming were read from the DNA. This sample is represented by around 280,000 clones; roughly 80% of them were singletons. Around 3.9% of the sample is taken by the ten largest.

This entry is derived from a study of blood T cell repertoires in COVID-19 (dated by TCRdb to 2020 to 2022). About the full investigation: Samples from collaborators originated in the United States, Italy and Spain and spanned both the acute and convalescent phases of COVID-19. Where available, HLA class I and class II types were obtained from metadata supplied by the sample provider rather than from assay-based typing. The material from the prospective study consisted of cDNA or gDNA derived from T cells, B-cell-depleted T cells, or PBMCs. The repertoires were released in a freely available public database meant as a resource for research on the immune response to SARS-CoV-2. The sample metadata nearly always contained a de-identified subject ID, COVID-19 status, age in years and sex. The samples were drawn from the first 160 participants of the ongoing ImmuneRACE study and from some 1,300 subjects provided by 6 global collaborators. Deeply sampled blood TCRbeta repertoires from subjects exposed to, actively infected with, or recovered from COVID-19 were included in the dataset. Study-wide findings and limitations: The amount of clinical and demographic metadata varied by source and participant and was provided uncurated.

Whole blood was collected in K2EDTA tubes by collaborating institutions according to the institutions' own protocols. For TCRbeta analysis, collaborators shipped samples as frozen whole blood, isolated PBMCs, or DNA extracted from either of those sample types. The CDR1 and CDR2 encoded by the germline V gene are MNHEY and SVGAGI. The cysteine opens and the phenylalanine closes a CDR3 of 15 amino acids. Only the CDR3 region is kept as DNA, spanning 45 bases read in frame from base 1. At the junction V is shortened by 5 bases and J by 9 bases, with 20 bases in between. Source material: peripheral blood. The source of this sequence is a woman aged 50 to 60 with active or convalescent COVID-19. The chain is made from TRBV6-5 and TRBJ2-1; the D gene is possibly TRBD2, with 6 bases matching. Read as DNA, the sequence is TGTGCCAGCAGTCTTCCCATAGCGGCCTCAAGTGAGCAGTTCTTC. Translated, it reads CASSLPIAASSEQFF.